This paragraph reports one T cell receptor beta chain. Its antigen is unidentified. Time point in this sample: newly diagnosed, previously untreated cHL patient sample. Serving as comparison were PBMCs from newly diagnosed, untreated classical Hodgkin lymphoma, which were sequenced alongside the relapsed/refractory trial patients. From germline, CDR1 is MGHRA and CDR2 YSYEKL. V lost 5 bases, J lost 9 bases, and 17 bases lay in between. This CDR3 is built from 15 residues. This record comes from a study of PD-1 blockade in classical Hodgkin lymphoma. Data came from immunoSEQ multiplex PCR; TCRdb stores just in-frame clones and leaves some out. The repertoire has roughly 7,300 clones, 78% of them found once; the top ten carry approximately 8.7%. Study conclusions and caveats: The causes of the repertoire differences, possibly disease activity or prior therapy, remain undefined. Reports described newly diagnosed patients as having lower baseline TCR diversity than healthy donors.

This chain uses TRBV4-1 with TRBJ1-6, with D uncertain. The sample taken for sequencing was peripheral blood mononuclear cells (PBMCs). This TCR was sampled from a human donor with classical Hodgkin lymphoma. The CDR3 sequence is CASSATRIEISPLHF. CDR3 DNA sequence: TGCGCCAGCAGCGCAACCCGGATTGAAATTTCACCCCTCCACTTT.